The 3 T cell receptor beta chains below were found in one sample sequenced in a study of blood T cell repertoires in COVID-19. Sequencing used immunoSEQ multiplex PCR; TCRdb keeps in-frame clones, though not all of them. Of 400,000 to 450,000 clones in the sample, 75% to 90% are singletons; the top ten hold 0.95% to 1.2%. Sequencing input: PBMCs or T cells enriched from blood (not recorded which). All receptors derive from a man aged 30-40 years who had recovered from COVID-19.

This chain connects TRBV27 to TRBJ1-2; 7 bases are a match to TRBD1. J gave up 1 base and V 6 bases, and 11 bases lay outside the gene matches. Per the germline V gene, CDR1 is MNHEY and CDR2 is SMNVEV (reference sequence). This CDR3 is 16 amino acids long. The CDR3 region has the DNA TGTGCCAGCAGAATAACCGGGACAGCGAATAACTATGGCTACACCTTC. This sequence encodes CASRITGTANNYGYTF.

This clone was detected a few times. DNA for the CDR3: TGTGCCACCAGCAGAGATCGGAGCGGCACTGAAGCTTTCTTT. Encoded protein: CATSRDRSGTEAFF. V and J are TRBV15 and TRBJ1-1; D is undetermined. Germline-derived CDR1 and CDR2 are LNHNV and YYDKDF (reference sequence). V was trimmed by 0 bases and J by 4 bases, leaving 9 bases between them. The CDR3 has 14 amino acids.

This clone was recorded only once. The chain employs TRBV28 and TRBJ2-1, with D maybe TRBD2 (5 bases). There are 14 residues in the CDR3. V lost 11 bases and J 2 bases, leaving 16 bases between the germline ends. Germline assignment: CDR1 MDHEN and CDR2 SYDVKM. The CDR3 sequence is CAGSPADPYNEQFF. The DNA of the CDR3 is TGTGCCGGTTCTCCAGCGGACCCCTACAATGAGCAGTTCTTC.